These 22 T cell receptor beta chains were all obtained from the same sample, sequenced in a study of blood T cell repertoires in COVID-19. The repertoire was sequenced with immunoSEQ multiplex PCR; TCRdb's copy has only in-frame clones and lacks some. Here the sample spans 40,000 to 50,000 clones, about 89% being singletons. What was sequenced was peripheral blood. These receptors all come from a man in his 70s with active COVID-19.

J is TRBJ2-7 and V is TRBV19, with 9 nucleotides matching TRBD1. This CDR3 has 14 residues. The ends lost 5 bases at V and 1 base at J; junction bases unmatched: 3. In germline, CDR1 is LNHDA, CDR2 SQIVND (reference sequence). The CDR3 is CASSFGQGSYEQYF. The CDR3 bases are TGTGCCAGTAGTTTCGGACAGGGGTCCTACGAGCAGTACTTC.

This clone has more than one count but fewer than ten. The rearrangement joins TRBV2 to TRBJ2-7; D might be TRBD2 (6 bases). The CDR3 spans 15 residues. The V end was cut by 7 bases, the J end by 1 base, with 17 bases between. The germline V gene has CDR1 SNHLY and CDR2 FYNNEI. CDR3 protein: CASNNPGGTSYEQYF. The CDR3 bases are TGTGCCAGCAACAACCCCGGCGGGACTTCCTACGAGCAGTACTTC.

This clone was seen a single time. V and J are TRBV5-1 and TRBJ2-5; 9 bases are shared with TRBD1. Germline V gives CDR1 SGHRS, CDR2 YFSETQ. CDR3 length: 15 amino acids. Losses at the gene ends were 3 bases for V and 5 bases for J; bases not matched to a gene: 8. CDR3 nucleotides: TGCGCCAGCAGCTGGAGGACAGGGGAGGACGAGACCCAGTACTTC. Translating it yields CASSWRTGEDETQYF.

The chain recombines TRBV13 with TRBJ2-5; weak D call: TRBD1 (5 bases). This CDR3 spans 13 amino acids. The germline CDR1 and CDR2 sequences are PRHDT and FYEKMQ (reference sequence). V dropped 1 base and J dropped 7 bases, with 10 bases sitting between them. CDR3 DNA: TGTGCCAGCAGCTTAGAAGGGGCCGTGACCCAGTACTTC. This codes for CASSLEGAVTQYF.

The rearrangement uses TRBV7-9 and TRBJ2-5, with TRBD1 as a possible D gene (5 bases). Trimming pared 3 bases from V and 1 base from J, leaving 12 bases between. The CDR3 loop spans 15 amino acids. Germline lookup yields CDR1 SEHNR and CDR2 FQNEAQ (reference sequence). The CDR3 sequence: CASSFLDRPQETQYF. Written as DNA, the CDR3 is TGTGCCAGCAGCTTCCTAGACAGACCCCAAGAGACCCAGTACTTC. The entire variable domain, with the rest obtained from reference TRBV7-9 and TRBJ2-5, is as follows: DTGVSQNPRHKITKRGQNVTFRCDPISEHNRLYWYRQTLGQGPEFLTYFQNEAQLEKSRLLSDRFSAERPKGSFSTLEIQRTEQGDSAMYLCASSFLDRPQETQYFGPGTRLLVL.

The J gene is TRBJ2-1, the V gene TRBV5-4; TRBD2 agrees at 15 bases. Trimming removed 0 bases from V and 7 bases from J; junction bases left unmatched: 2. The CDR3 has 16 residues. From germline, CDR1 is SGHNT and CDR2 YYREEE (reference sequence). CDR3 in DNA: TGTGCCAGCAGCTTGGGAGGGACTAGCGGGGGGAATGAGCAGTTCTTC. This translates into CASSLGGTSGGNEQFF.

This clone was seen a handful of times. V gene TRBV19 combines with J gene TRBJ1-2; unclear D gene. The CDR3 consists of 15 residues. Trimming removed 4 bases from V and 1 base from J, with 13 bases in between. Germline CDR1 reads LNHDA; CDR2 reads SQIVND (reference sequence). CDR3 residues: CASSTLSGGNYGYTF. CDR3 coding DNA: TGTGCCAGTAGTACACTGTCGGGAGGTAACTATGGCTACACCTTC.

The chain joins TRBV21-1 to TRBJ1-5; the D call in the table, TRBD1, was not verified against the DNA. TRBV21-1 corresponds to a pseudogene. The CDR3 runs 20 residues. CDR3 DNA sequence: TGTGCCAGCAGCAAAGCGCTCACAGGGGGCTTTAGTTATAGCAATCAGCCCCAGCATTTT. Its protein product is CASSKALTGGFSYSNQPQHF.

The J gene is TRBJ2-3, the V gene TRBV7-8; a weak D match, TRBD2 (5 bases). The V gene lost 0 bases and the J gene lost 2 bases, with 6 bases spanning the gap. CDR3 size: 14 residues. CDR1 is SGHVS, CDR2 FQNEAQ, per germline. DNA for the CDR3: TGTGCCAGCAGCTTAGCGAGGGTCACAGATACGCAGTATTTT. Translating it yields CASSLARVTDTQYF.

CDR3 nucleotides: TGTGCCATCAGTGACTCCAGGGGTGCAGATACGCAGTATTTT. Amino acid sequence: CAISDSRGADTQYF. The gene calls are TRBV10-3 and TRBJ2-3; tentative D call: TRBD1 (6 bases). V was pared by 3 bases and J by 4 bases, with 11 bases between. This CDR3 spans 14 amino acids. CDR1 is ENHRY, CDR2 SYGVKD, per germline.

Here the CDR3 DNA reads TGTGCCAGCAGCCTAACAACCTACGAGCAGTACTTC. This sequence encodes CASSLTTYEQYF. The chain recombines TRBV3-1 (or the pseudogene TRBV3-2) with TRBJ2-7; the D is unclear. Looked up from germline, CDR1 is LGHDT and CDR2 is YNNKEL (reference sequence). Trimming shortened V by 4 bases and J by 2 bases, and 6 bases separated the two germline ends. This CDR3 has 12 amino acids.

The rearrangement links TRBV7-9 to TRBJ1-1, with D possibly being TRBD1 (5 bases). Germline V gives CDR1 SEHNR, CDR2 FQNEAQ (reference sequence). Trimming stripped 0 bases from V and 4 bases from J, with 15 bases between. The CDR3 consists of 16 residues. CDR3 DNA sequence: TGTGCCAGCAGCTTAGCTAGCGACGGCGGGGGCACTGAAGCTTTCTTT. Amino acids: CASSLASDGGGTEAFF.

The rearrangement links TRBV24-1 to TRBJ2-1; D possibly corresponds to TRBD2 (6 bases). The V end lost 6 bases, the J end lost 8 bases, and 13 bases lay between the germline ends. The CDR3 loop spans 13 amino acids. Germline V lookup: CDR1 KGHDR, CDR2 SFDVKD. The CDR3 here is CATSFGGNHEQFF. The CDR3 DNA reads TGTGCCACCAGTTTCGGAGGGAACCATGAGCAGTTCTTC.

The chain recombines TRBV10-2 with TRBJ1-1; TRBD1 is a possible D gene (6 bases). Deletions cut 6 bases from V and 5 bases from J, with 13 bases between. Looked up from germline, CDR1 is WSHSY and CDR2 is SAAADI. The CDR3 loop spans 13 amino acids. The CDR3 DNA follows: TGCGCCAGCAGAGCACAGGGCAGGACTGAAGCTTTCTTT. Translated, it gives CASRAQGRTEAFF.

The chain carries TRBV6-8 and TRBJ2-1; perhaps TRBD2 as D (6 bases). Germline assignment: CDR1 MNHGY and CDR2 SAAAGT. Trimming shortened V by 4 bases and J by 5 bases, and 24 bases separated the two germline ends. The CDR3 loop spans 18 amino acids. The CDR3 region is CASSLGPKRARTNNEQFF. Here the CDR3 DNA reads TGTGCCAGCAGTTTGGGGCCCAAGCGGGCCCGGACTAACAATGAGCAGTTCTTC.

This clone has a single count. V usage is TRBV2 and J usage is TRBJ1-5; no reliable D call. Germline-derived CDR1 and CDR2 are SNHLY and FYNNEI. Deletions cut 3 bases from V and 2 bases from J, with 14 bases between. CDR3 size: 16 residues. CDR3 in DNA: TGTGCCAGCAGTGATTGGAGGCCAAGGGGCAATCAGCCCCAGCATTTT. Translated, it gives CASSDWRPRGNQPQHF. The variable domain in full, with the rest retrieved from reference TRBV2 and TRBJ1-5, is EPEVTQTPSHQVTQMGQEVILRCVPISNHLYFYWYRQILGQKVEFLVSFYNNEISEKSEIFDDQFSVERPDGSNFTLKIRSTKLEDSAMYFCASSDWRPRGNQPQHFGDGTRLSIL.

V gene TRBV7-8 combines with J gene TRBJ2-1; TRBD2 matches at 7 bases. The V gene's germline CDR1 is SGHVS and CDR2 FQNEAQ. The CDR3 extends over 14 amino acids. V gave up 5 bases and J gave up 9 bases; unmatched junction bases: 10. As DNA, the CDR3 is TGTGCCAGCAGCACGGGTGGCGGGGGTGGTGAGCAGTTCTTC. It is translated as CASSTGGGGGEQFF.

This chain connects TRBV10-2 to TRBJ1-5; 8 bases are shared with TRBD1. Germline assignment: CDR1 WSHSY and CDR2 SAAADI. With V trimmed by 5 bases and J by 4 bases, 4 bases remained unmatched. The CDR3 is made up of 14 amino acids. The CDR3 DNA is TGCGCCAGCAGTTGGACAGGGACAAATCAGCCCCAGCATTTT. This translates into CASSWTGTNQPQHF.

The chain carries TRBV29-1 and TRBJ2-5; 9 bases line up with TRBD2. The CDR3 consists of 15 residues. V lost 4 bases, J lost 5 bases, and 11 bases stayed unmatched. Germline CDR1 and CDR2: SQVTM and ANQGSEA. CDR3 nucleotide sequence: TGCAGCGTTGTGTACCGAGCGGGGGGTCGGGAGACCCAGTACTTC. Protein product: CSVVYRAGGRETQYF.

The rearrangement joins TRBV29-1 to TRBJ2-3; no firm D call. CDR1 and CDR2 (germline): SQVTM, ANQGSEA. There are 14 residues in the CDR3. Trimming took off 0 bases at V and 2 bases at J, with 9 bases between the two ends. In DNA form, the CDR3 reads TGCAGCGTTGAAGATCTTCTTCTCACAGATACGCAGTATTTT. Residues: CSVEDLLLTDTQYF.

The chain joins TRBV1 to TRBJ2-2; the table's TRBD2 call for D was not verified on the DNA. TRBV1 is classified as a pseudogene. The CDR3 has 17 amino acids. The CDR3 DNA is TGCACCAGCCAAAGGCGGCTAGCGGGGGGTTACACCGGGGAGCTGTTTTTT. It translates to CTSQRRLAGGYTGELFF.

V gene TRBV12-3 or TRBV12-4 combines with J gene TRBJ2-7; 8 bases are a match to TRBD1. The CDR3 is made up of 13 amino acids. The junction had 8 bases not matched to a gene; V was cut back by 7 bases and J by 6 bases. CDR3 amino acids: CASTGQGKFEQYF. In DNA form, the CDR3 reads TGTGCCAGCACAGGACAGGGAAAATTCGAGCAGTACTTC.